This T cell receptor (beta chain) emerged from a study of shared T cell receptors in the human thymus. Between the trimmed V and J ends, which lost 9 bases and 0 bases, there was a span of 15 bases. There are 15 residues in the CDR3. Germline CDR1 and CDR2: LNHDA and SQIVND (reference sequence). The table came from immunoSEQ multiplex PCR; TCRdb's copy has only in-frame clones and leaves some out. The sample shows 700,000 or so clones, approximately 85% of them seen only once. The same sample was also used in a study of human thymus T cells. That study adds: Resections from corrective heart surgery provided thymus tissue.

Sequencing was carried out using thymocytes. This sequence joins TRBV19 and TRBJ1-3, with D unresolved. The sequence came from a girl younger than two with a congenital heart defect. In nucleotides, the CDR3 is TGTGCCAGCAGGACGGGATTTTCCTCTGGAAACACCATATATTTT. Translating it yields CASRTGFSSGNTIYF.